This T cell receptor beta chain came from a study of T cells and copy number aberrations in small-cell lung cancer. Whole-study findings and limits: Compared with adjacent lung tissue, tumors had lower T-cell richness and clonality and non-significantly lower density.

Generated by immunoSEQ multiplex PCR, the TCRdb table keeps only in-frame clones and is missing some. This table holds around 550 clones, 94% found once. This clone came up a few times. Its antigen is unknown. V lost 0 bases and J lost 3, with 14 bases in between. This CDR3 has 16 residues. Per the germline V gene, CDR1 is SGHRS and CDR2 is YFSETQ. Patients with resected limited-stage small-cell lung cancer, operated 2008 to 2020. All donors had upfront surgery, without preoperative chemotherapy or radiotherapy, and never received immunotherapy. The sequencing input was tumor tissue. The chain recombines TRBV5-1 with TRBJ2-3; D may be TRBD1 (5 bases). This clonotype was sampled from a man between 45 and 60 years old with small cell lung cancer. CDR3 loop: CASSLEQASRTDTQYF. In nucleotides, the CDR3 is TGCGCCAGCAGCTTGGAACAGGCCTCTCGGACAGATACGCAGTATTTT. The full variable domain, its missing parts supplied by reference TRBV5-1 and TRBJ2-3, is KAGVTQTPRYLIKTRGQQVTLSCSPISGHRSVSWYQQTPGQGLQFLFEYFSETQRNKGNFPGRFSGRQFSNSRSEMNVSTLELGDSALYLCASSLEQASRTDTQYFGPGTRLTVL.